This T cell receptor beta chain is drawn from a study of cytomegalovirus exposure and HLA in healthy donors. 13 Jbeta primers and 60 Vbeta primers were used for the PCR. Profiled with immunoSEQ multiplex PCR; TCRdb holds only in-frame clones, not every one. The sample has some 150,000 clones; roughly 70% are singletons. Sequenced material: PBMCs. The TCR originated in a woman aged 30 to 39 in good health and CMV-seronegative.

The CDR3 DNA follows: TGCGCCAGCAGCAATGACAGGGTAGGCACTGAAGCTTTCTTT. Translated, it gives CASSNDRVGTEAFF. The genes are TRBV5-1 and TRBJ1-1, with 7 bases aligning to TRBD1. The CDR3 consists of 14 residues. Germline CDR1 and CDR2: SGHRS and YFSETQ. Unmatched junction bases numbered 7, after V lost 4 bases and J lost 4 bases.